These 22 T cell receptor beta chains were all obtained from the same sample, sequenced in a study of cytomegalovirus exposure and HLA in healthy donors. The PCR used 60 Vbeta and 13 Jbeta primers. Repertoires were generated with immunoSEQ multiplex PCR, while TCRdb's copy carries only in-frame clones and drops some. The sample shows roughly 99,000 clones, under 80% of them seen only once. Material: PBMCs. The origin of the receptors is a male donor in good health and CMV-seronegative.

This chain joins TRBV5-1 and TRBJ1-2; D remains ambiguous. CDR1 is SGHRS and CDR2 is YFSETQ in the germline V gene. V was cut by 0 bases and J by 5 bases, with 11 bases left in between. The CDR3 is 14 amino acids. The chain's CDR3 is CASSLVLGSYGYTF. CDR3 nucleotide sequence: TGCGCCAGCAGCTTGGTACTCGGGTCTTATGGCTACACCTTC.

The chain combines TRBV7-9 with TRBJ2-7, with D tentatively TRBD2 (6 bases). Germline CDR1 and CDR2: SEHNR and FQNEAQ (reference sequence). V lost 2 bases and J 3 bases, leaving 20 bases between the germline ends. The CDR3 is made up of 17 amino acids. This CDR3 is CASSLQSASGYVYEQYF. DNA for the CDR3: TGTGCCAGCAGCTTACAGAGTGCCAGCGGGTACGTCTACGAGCAGTACTTC.

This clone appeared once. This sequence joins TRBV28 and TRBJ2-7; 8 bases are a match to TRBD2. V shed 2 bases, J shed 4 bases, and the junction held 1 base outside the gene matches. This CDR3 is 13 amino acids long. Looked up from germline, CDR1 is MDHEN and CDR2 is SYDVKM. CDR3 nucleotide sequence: TGTGCCAGCAGTTTAGCGGGAGGTTACGAGCAGTACTTC. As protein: CASSLAGGYEQYF.

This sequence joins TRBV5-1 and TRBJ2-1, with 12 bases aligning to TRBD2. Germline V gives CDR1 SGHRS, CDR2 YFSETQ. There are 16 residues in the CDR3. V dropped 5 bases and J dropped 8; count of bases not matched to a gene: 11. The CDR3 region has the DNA TGCGCCAGCAGGAGCGGACTAGCGGGAAGTGTAGATGAGCAGTTCTTC. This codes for CASRSGLAGSVDEQFF.

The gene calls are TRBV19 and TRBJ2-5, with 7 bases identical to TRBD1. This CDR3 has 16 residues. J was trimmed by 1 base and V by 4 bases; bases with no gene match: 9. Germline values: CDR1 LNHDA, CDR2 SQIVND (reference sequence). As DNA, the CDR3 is TGTGCCAGTAGTAAGACCGGGACAGCCTTCCAAGAGACCCAGTACTTC. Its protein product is CASSKTGTAFQETQYF.

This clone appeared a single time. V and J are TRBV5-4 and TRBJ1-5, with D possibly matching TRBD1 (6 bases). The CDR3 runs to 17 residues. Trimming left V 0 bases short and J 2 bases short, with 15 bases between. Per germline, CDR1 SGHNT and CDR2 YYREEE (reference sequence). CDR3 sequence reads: CASSLGGGQLGNQPQHF. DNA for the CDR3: TGTGCCAGCAGCTTGGGGGGCGGACAGTTGGGCAATCAGCCCCAGCATTTT.

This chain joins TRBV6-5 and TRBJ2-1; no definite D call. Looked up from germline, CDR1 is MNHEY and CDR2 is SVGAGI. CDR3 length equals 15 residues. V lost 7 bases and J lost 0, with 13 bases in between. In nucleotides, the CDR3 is TGTGCCAGCATGGCAATCAGGTCCTCCTACAATGAGCAGTTCTTC. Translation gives CASMAIRSSYNEQFF.

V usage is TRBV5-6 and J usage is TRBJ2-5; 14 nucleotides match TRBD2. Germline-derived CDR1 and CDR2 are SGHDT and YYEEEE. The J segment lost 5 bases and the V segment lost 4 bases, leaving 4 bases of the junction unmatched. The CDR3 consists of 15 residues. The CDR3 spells CASSEGLAGVETQYF. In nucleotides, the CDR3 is TGTGCCAGCAGCGAGGGACTAGCGGGAGTGGAGACCCAGTACTTC. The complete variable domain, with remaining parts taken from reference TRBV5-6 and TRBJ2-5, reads DAGVTQSPTHLIKTRGQQVTLRCSPKSGHDTVSWYQQALGQGPQFIFQYYEEEERQRGNFPDRFSGHQFPNYSSELNVNALLLGDSALYLCASSEGLAGVETQYFGPGTRLLVL.

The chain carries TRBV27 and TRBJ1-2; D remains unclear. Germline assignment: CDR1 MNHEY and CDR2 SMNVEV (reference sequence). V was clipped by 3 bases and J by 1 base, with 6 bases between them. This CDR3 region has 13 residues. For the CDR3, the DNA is TGTGCCAGCAGTTTGAGGGTTAACTATGGCTACACCTTC. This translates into CASSLRVNYGYTF.

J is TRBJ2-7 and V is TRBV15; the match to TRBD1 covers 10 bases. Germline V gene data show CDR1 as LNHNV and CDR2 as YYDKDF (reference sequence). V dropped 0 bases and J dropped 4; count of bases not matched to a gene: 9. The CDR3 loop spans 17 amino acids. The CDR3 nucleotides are TGTGCCACCAGCAGAGATGGGGGGACAGGGGTCTTATACGAGCAGTACTTC. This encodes CATSRDGGTGVLYEQYF.

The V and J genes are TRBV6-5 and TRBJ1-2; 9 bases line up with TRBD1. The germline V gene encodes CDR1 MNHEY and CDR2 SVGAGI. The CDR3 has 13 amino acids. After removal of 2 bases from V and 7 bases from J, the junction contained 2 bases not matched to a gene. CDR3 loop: CASSYGTGTGYTF. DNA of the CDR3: TGTGCCAGCAGTTACGGGACAGGGACTGGCTACACCTTC.

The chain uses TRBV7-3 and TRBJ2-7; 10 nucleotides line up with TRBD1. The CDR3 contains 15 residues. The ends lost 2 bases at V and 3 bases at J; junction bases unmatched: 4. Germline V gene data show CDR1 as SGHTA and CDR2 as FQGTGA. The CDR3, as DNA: TGTGCCAGCAGCTTAGGGGGACAGGGGATCTACGAGCAGTACTTC. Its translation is CASSLGGQGIYEQYF.

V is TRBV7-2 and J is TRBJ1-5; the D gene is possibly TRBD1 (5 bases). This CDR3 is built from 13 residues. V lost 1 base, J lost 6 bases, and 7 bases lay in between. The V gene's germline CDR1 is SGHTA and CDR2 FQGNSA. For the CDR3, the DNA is TGTGCCAGCAGCTTAGGGGGCAGTCAGCCCCAGCATTTT. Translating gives CASSLGGSQPQHF.

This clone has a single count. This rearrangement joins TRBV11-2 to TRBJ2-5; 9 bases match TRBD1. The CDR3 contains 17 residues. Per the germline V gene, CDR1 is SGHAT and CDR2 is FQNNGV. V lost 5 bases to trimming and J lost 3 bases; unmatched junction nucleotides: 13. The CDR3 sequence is CASSLSRGTGTKETQYF. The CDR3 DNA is TGTGCCAGCAGCCTATCCAGAGGGACAGGGACAAAAGAGACCCAGTACTTC.

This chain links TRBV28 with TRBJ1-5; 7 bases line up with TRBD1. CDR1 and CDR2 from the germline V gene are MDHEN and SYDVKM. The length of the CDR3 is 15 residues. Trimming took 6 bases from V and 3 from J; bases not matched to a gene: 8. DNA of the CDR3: TGTGCCAGCAGCCCTACAGGGGCCTACAATCAGCCCCAGCATTTT. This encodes CASSPTGAYNQPQHF. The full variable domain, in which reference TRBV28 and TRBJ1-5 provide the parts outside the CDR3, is DVKVTQSSRYLVKRTGEKVFLECVQDMDHENMFWYRQDPGLGLRLIYFSYDVKMKEKGDIPEGYSVSREKKERFSLILESASTNQTSMYLCASSPTGAYNQPQHFGDGTRLSIL.

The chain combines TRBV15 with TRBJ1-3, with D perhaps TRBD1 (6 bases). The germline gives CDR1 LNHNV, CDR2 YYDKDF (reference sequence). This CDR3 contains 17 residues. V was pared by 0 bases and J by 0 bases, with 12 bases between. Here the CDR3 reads CATSRDPGANSGNTIYF. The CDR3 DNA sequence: TGTGCCACCAGCAGAGATCCAGGGGCGAACTCTGGAAACACCATATATTTT.

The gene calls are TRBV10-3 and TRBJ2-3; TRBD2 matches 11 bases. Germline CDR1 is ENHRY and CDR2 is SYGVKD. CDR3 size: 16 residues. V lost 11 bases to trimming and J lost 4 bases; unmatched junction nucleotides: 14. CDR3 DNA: TGTGCCTCAATACCTGGTAGCGGGAGGGCCCCAGATACGCAGTATTTT. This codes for CASIPGSGRAPDTQYF.

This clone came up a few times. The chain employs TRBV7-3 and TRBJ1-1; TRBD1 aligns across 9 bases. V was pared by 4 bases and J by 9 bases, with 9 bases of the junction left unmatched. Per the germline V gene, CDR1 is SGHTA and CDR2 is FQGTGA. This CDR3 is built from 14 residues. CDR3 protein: CASSSGVQGAQAFF. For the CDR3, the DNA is TGTGCCAGCAGCTCAGGGGTACAGGGGGCGCAAGCTTTCTTT.

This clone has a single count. The CDR3 loop reads CASKGSTDTQYF. The DNA of the CDR3 is TGTGCCAGCAAGGGGAGCACAGATACGCAGTATTTT. The V and J genes are TRBV2 and TRBJ2-3, with D perhaps matching TRBD1 (5 bases). This CDR3 contains 12 residues. Per germline, CDR1 SNHLY and CDR2 FYNNEI. V was trimmed by 7 bases and J by 0 bases, leaving 5 bases between them.

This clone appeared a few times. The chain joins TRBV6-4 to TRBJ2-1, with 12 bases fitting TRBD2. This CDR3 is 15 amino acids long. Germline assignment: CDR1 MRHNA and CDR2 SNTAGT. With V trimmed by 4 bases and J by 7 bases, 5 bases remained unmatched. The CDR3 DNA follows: TGTGCCAGCAGTGTCGCGACTAGCGGGAGTAATGAGCAGTTCTTC. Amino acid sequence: CASSVATSGSNEQFF.

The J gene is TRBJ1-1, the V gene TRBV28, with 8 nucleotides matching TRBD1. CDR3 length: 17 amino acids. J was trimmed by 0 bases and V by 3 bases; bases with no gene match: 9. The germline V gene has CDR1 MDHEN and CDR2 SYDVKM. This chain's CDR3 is CASSFYQGASVNTEAFF. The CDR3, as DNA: TGTGCCAGCAGTTTTTATCAGGGGGCCTCGGTGAACACTGAAGCTTTCTTT.

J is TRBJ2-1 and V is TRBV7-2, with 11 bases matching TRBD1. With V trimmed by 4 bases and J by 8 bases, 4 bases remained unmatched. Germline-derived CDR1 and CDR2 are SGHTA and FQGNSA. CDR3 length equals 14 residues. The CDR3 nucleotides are TGTGCCAGCAGCTCTGGACAGGGGGCTTATGAGCAGTTCTTC. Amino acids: CASSSGQGAYEQFF.